The T cell receptor (beta chain) described here comes from a study of OX40 agonist ivuxolimab in advanced cancers. For the wider study: Ivuxolimab was a fully human IgG2 agonistic monoclonal antibody targeting the costimulatory receptor OX40 (CD134). Intravenous ivuxolimab was administered to patients every 2 weeks at six dose levels: 0.01, 0.1, 0.3, 1.5, 3 and 10 mg/kg. Of the approximately 50 dose-escalation patients, hepatocellular carcinoma was present in around 19, melanoma in about 15, renal cell carcinoma in 9 and head and neck cancer in 9. In the dose-escalation cohort, around four fifths of patients were male, and the mean age was approximately 60 years with a range of roughly 20 to 80. Patients were allowed to have had prior anti-PD-1, anti-PD-L1 or anti-CTLA-4 therapy, and 40% of the dose-escalation patients had previously received checkpoint inhibitors. Partial responses occurred in three dose-escalation patients, of whom one had hepatocellular carcinoma and two had cutaneous melanoma. The purpose of peripheral TCRbeta sequencing was to test whether ivuxolimab changed TCR sequence diversity and led to clonal T-cell expansion. The paper describes the monotherapy dose-escalation part (N of about 50 patients) of the phase I trial of ivuxolimab.

For sequencing of the TCRbeta CDR3 region, genomic DNA was extracted from the sorted cells. TCRbeta CDR3 regions were sequenced using the immunoSEQ Assay. Entries here come from immuneACCESS through TCRdb and include only in-frame sequences with V and J called. Some clones fail to appear in such tables; in the studies checked, an unresolved V gene covers under half of the shortfall, and the cause of the remainder is unknown. This sample has around 80,000 clones in its table, and 85% to 90% of those were observed once. About 0.8% of the sample is taken by the ten largest. About this clone: Its antigen remains undetermined. Per-base qualities were not stored, and no clone one base away is much larger.

The trial excluded patients who had a history of autoimmune disease or who were on systemic immunosuppression. In every dose cohort, peripheral blood was drawn for TCR sequencing at baseline, cycle 4 day 1, and cycle 7 day 1. Samples came from an open-label, multicenter, first-in-human phase I dose-escalation trial of ivuxolimab. The trial enrolled adults with locally advanced or metastatic head and neck squamous cell, hepatocellular, melanoma or renal cell carcinoma. Before TCR sequencing, CD4+ T cells and CD8+ T cells from peripheral blood were sorted into separate populations. The germline V gene specifies SQVTM as CDR1 and ANQGSEA as CDR2. The junction carries 15 bases between V and J, which are trimmed by 6 bases and 7 bases respectively. Spanning cysteine to phenylalanine, the CDR3 consists of 12 amino acids. Only the CDR3 DNA is retained, 36 bases long and in frame from the first base. The investigation overall reported the following: After ivuxolimab, expanded clones were on average more numerous among CD8+ T cells than among CD4+ T cells. In partial responders in the 0.1-3.0 mg/kg groups, normalized peripheral clonal expansion was found to be among the lowest, especially among CD8+ T cells. At doses of 0.1 to 3.0 mg/kg, clonal expansion of both CD4+ and CD8+ T cells in blood was seen between baseline and week 6. Antigen specificity was not determined for the clonally expanded peripheral T cells. Low levels of normalized T-cell clonal expansion were also seen in some patients who did not respond.

The source of this sequence is an adult with an advanced solid tumor such as melanoma, head and neck, liver or kidney cancer. In this chain, TRBV29-1 is recombined with TRBJ2-5, with the D gene too uncertain to name. The sequencing used CD4+ or CD8+ T cells sorted from blood, collected in a trial of the OX40 agonist ivuxolimab. CDR3 region: CSVYGPRATQYF. The nucleotide sequence reads TGCAGCGTCTACGGACCCAGAGCGACCCAGTACTTC.